Listed below are T cell receptor beta chains from one sample, sequenced in a study of cytomegalovirus exposure and HLA in healthy donors. Using immunoSEQ multiplex PCR, the repertoire was profiled, and TCRdb retains in-frame clones only, with some absent. The table has roughly 130,000 clones, about 74% seen once. Sequenced material: PBMCs. These receptors were collected from a man younger than 30 in good health and CMV-seropositive. Both conserved end residues are part of each CDR3.

v_call	j_call	cdr3_aa
TRBV27	TRBJ2-7	CASRDRGSYEQYF
TRBV5-1	TRBJ2-5	CASSSVLQETQYF
TRBV7-9	TRBJ1-6	CASSPGGRGSPLHF
TRBV7-9	TRBJ2-7	CASSLGERYEQYF
TRBV25-1	TRBJ1-2	CASSEYQGAGYGYTF
TRBV2	TRBJ1-5	CASSTWGTGVSNQPQHF
TRBV5-1	TRBJ1-3	CASSPVSSGNTIYF
TRBV11-3	TRBJ1-1	CASSSHRDGAEAFF
TRBV28	TRBJ1-2	CASSLTETESSGYTF
TRBV27	TRBJ1-5	CASSPGSNQPQHF
TRBV27	TRBJ2-1	CASSWDRRYNEQFF
TRBV19	TRBJ1-1	CASSSLGPGQGENTEAFF
TRBV28	TRBJ1-1	CASRGGIRIDEAFF
TRBV15	TRBJ1-5	CATSRDLRQPQHF
TRBV7-2	TRBJ1-1	CASSAQNRDTEAFF
TRBV29-1	TRBJ1-1	CSGGQGAGMNTEAFF
TRBV7-6	TRBJ2-2	CASGSVANTGELFF
TRBV28	TRBJ2-3	CASSLGTGFTDTQYF
TRBV6-4	TRBJ2-7	CASSSSGGYEQYF
TRBV6-4	TRBJ2-7	CASSAEGDGEQYF
TRBV13	TRBJ1-4	CASSLAGTNEKLFF
TRBV14	TRBJ1-6	CASSPTPLGSPLHF
TRBV27	TRBJ2-2	CASSFGDRNTGELFF
TRBV7-2	TRBJ1-4	CASSPGQGVEKLFF
TRBV6-1	TRBJ1-2	CASSQADRNYGYTF
TRBV5-6	TRBJ1-1	CASSLGGGNTEAFF
TRBV18	TRBJ1-6	CASSPLIPSSYNSPLHF
TRBV19	TRBJ2-1	CASSAGQGDSLYEQFF